The clone carrying this T cell receptor beta chain was seen just once. The table came from immunoSEQ multiplex PCR; TCRdb's copy has only in-frame clones and leaves some out. The sample holds 70,000 to 95,000 clones; 85% to 95% are singletons and the top ten take roughly 2.4%. These data are taken from a study of T cell changes during pregnancy in multiple sclerosis. Trimming cost V 4 bases and J 4 bases, with 17 bases left between them. The CDR3 length is 16 residues. From germline, CDR1 is SGHTA and CDR2 FQGNSA. The sequence was obtained from a female donor with multiple sclerosis, enrolled in a pregnancy study. J is TRBJ1-5 and V is TRBV7-2, with D maybe TRBD1 (5 bases). The sequencing used peripheral blood, collected in the third trimester of pregnancy. DNA of the CDR3: TGTGCCAGCAGCTGGTCCTCTGGGGCTCCAAATCAGCCCCAGCATTTT. Encoded protein: CASSWSSGAPNQPQHF.